The present T cell receptor (beta chain) was sequenced within a study of T cell repertoires in cytomegalovirus infection. This clonotype was detected ten times or more. The antigen is undetermined. The CDR3 has 13 amino acids. Looked up from germline, CDR1 is SEHNR and CDR2 is FQNEAQ (reference sequence). Trimming took off 4 bases at V and 2 bases at J, with 9 bases between the two ends. TCRdb fed the reads into MiXCR, producing one record per CDR3 protein. The data hold hundreds of thousands of distinct CDR3 sequences, with 32% observed a single time. Sequenced here: cultured CD8+ T cells from PBMCs, sampled from culture after CMV antigen stimulation. The origin of this receptor is a human donor in good health (CMV status not recorded). Some clones in this sample may be carry-over from other donors' samples. V usage is TRBV7-9 and J usage is TRBJ2-7; D might be TRBD1 (7 bases). CDR3 coding DNA: TGTGCCAGCAGCTGGAGGGGGCCCTACGAGCAGTACTTC. Translation gives CASSWRGPYEQYF.